What follows are 21 T cell receptor beta chains derived from one specimen sequenced in a study of cytomegalovirus exposure and HLA in healthy donors (dated by TCRdb to 2017 to 2019). Libraries came from the immunoSEQ multiplex PCR assay. For the multiplex PCR, a mixture combining 60 forward primers for TCR Vbeta segments and 13 reverse primers for TCR Jbeta segments was used. TCRdb took over this immuneACCESS table, retaining in-frame rearrangements with V and J assigned. Such tables are incomplete; in checked studies, under half of the missing clones stem from an unresolved V gene, and the remainder is unexplained. For this sample the table gives about 170,000 clones, of which roughly 80% were detected only once. Approximately 0.78% of the sample is in the top ten clones. The sequencing input was PBMCs. Receptors originate from a young woman in good health and CMV-seronegative.

The V gene is TRBV6-4, the J gene TRBJ2-2; D may be TRBD1 (5 bases). Germline CDR1 is MRHNA and CDR2 is SNTAGT. The CDR3 spans 14 residues. V was shortened by 6 bases and J by 5 bases, with 13 bases between the two germline ends. The CDR3, as DNA: TGTGCCAGCAGCACGCAGGGCTTAACCGGGGAGCTGTTTTTT. Protein sequence: CASSTQGLTGELFF.

This clone was seen only once. The V call is TRBV7-6, the J call TRBJ2-1, with 7 nucleotides matching TRBD2. The V segment lost 1 base and the J segment 1 base; nucleotides outside the gene matches: 7. This CDR3 spans 17 amino acids. Per germline, CDR1 SGHVS and CDR2 FNYEAQ. CDR3 in DNA: TGTGCCAGCAGCTTAGGGGGGGGAGGTCCTTCCTACAATGAGCAGTTCTTC. It encodes CASSLGGGGPSYNEQFF.

The CDR3 region is CASNRDSLNTEAFF. CDR3 DNA: TGTGCCAGCAACAGGGACAGCTTGAACACTGAAGCTTTCTTT. V usage is TRBV6-5 and J usage is TRBJ1-1; 7 bases are a match to TRBD1. The CDR3 totals 14 residues. The germline gives CDR1 MNHEY, CDR2 SVGAGI. The V gene end was trimmed by 7 bases and the J gene end by 0 bases; junction bases not matched to a gene: 5.

The chain joins TRBV28 to TRBJ1-5, with no clear D. In germline, CDR1 is MDHEN, CDR2 SYDVKM. The V end was cut by 8 bases, the J end by 8 bases, with 10 bases between. The CDR3 extends over 11 amino acids. CDR3 sequence (DNA): TGTGCCAGCTCCCTCGAGGAGCCCCAGCATTTT. Amino acid sequence: CASSLEEPQHF.

CDR3 sequence: CASSFEETQYF. In DNA form, the CDR3 reads TGTGCCAGCAGTTTCGAAGAGACCCAGTACTTC. The chain carries TRBV28 and TRBJ2-5; no reliable D call. V lost 3 bases, J lost 3 bases, and 2 bases lay in between. Germline assignment: CDR1 MDHEN and CDR2 SYDVKM. The CDR3 runs to 11 residues. The variable domain in full, with the rest retrieved from reference TRBV28 and TRBJ2-5, is DVKVTQSSRYLVKRTGEKVFLECVQDMDHENMFWYRQDPGLGLRLIYFSYDVKMKEKGDIPEGYSVSREKKERFSLILESASTNQTSMYLCASSFEETQYFGPGTRLLVL.

The chain joins TRBV28 to TRBJ2-7; 7 nucleotides line up with TRBD2. The trim removed 8 bases at V and 3 bases at J, leaving 7 bases unmatched. The CDR3 has 13 amino acids. Per the germline V gene, CDR1 is MDHEN and CDR2 is SYDVKM. CDR3 sequence (DNA): TGTGCCAGCGGCCAAACTAGCGACTACGAGCAGTACTTC. This sequence encodes CASGQTSDYEQYF.

The chain links TRBV28 to TRBJ1-2, with D unresolved. Germline CDR1 MDHEN, CDR2 SYDVKM. The germline V and J ends were trimmed by 9 bases and 6 bases, with 17 bases remaining between them. The CDR3 spans 13 residues. The CDR3 region is CASLLGREDGYTF. The CDR3 bases are TGTGCCAGTCTTCTGGGTAGGGAGGATGGCTACACCTTC.

This sequence joins TRBV18 and TRBJ2-2, with D hard to call. Germline V gene lookup returns CDR1 KGHSH and CDR2 LQKENI. The CDR3 loop spans 12 amino acids. Trimming removed 3 bases from V and 7 bases from J, with 6 bases in between. CDR3 protein: CASSPFGGELFF. In DNA, the CDR3 is TGTGCCAGCTCACCTTTCGGCGGGGAGCTGTTTTTT.

This clone was found a few times. This rearrangement joins TRBV7-6 to TRBJ2-3; D may be TRBD1 (6 bases). Germline V CDR1 and CDR2: SGHVS, FNYEAQ. V was clipped by 1 base and J by 3 bases, with 8 bases between them. This CDR3 region has 14 residues. The CDR3, as DNA: TGTGCCAGCAGCTTAGGGGGGCGGACAGATACGCAGTATTTT. It codes for CASSLGGRTDTQYF.

The V gene is TRBV5-1, the J gene TRBJ2-1, with 9 nucleotides matching TRBD1. This CDR3 has 16 residues. Trimming removed 6 bases from V and 6 bases from J; junction bases left unmatched: 13. The germline CDR1 and CDR2 sequences are SGHRS and YFSETQ. The DNA of the CDR3 is TGCGCCAGCATCCCTGGGGGAACAGGGGGCAGCAATGAGCAGTTCTTC. Its translation is CASIPGGTGGSNEQFF.

The table lists this clone with a few counts. The rearrangement links TRBV5-4 to TRBJ1-3; D is uncertain. This CDR3 is built from 13 residues. The germline V and J ends were trimmed by 4 bases and 4 bases, with 9 bases remaining between them. Germline V gene data show CDR1 as SGHNT and CDR2 as YYREEE (reference sequence). The CDR3, as DNA: TGTGCCAGCAGCCTAAGTCGCGGAAACACCATATATTTT. This encodes CASSLSRGNTIYF. The full variable domain, in which reference TRBV5-4 and TRBJ1-3 provide the parts outside the CDR3, is ETGVTQSPTHLIKTRGQQVTLRCSSQSGHNTVSWYQQALGQGPQFIFQYYREEENGRGNFPPRFSGLQFPNYSSELNVNALELDDSALYLCASSLSRGNTIYFGEGSWLTVV.

The chain combines TRBV9 with TRBJ1-1; D uncertain. Germline-derived CDR1 and CDR2 are SGDLS and YYNGEE. The CDR3 is 16 amino acids. Deletions cut 3 bases from V and 0 bases from J, with 15 bases between. The CDR3 is CASSALARSMNTEAFF. In nucleotides, the CDR3 is TGTGCCAGCAGCGCCCTTGCCAGGTCCATGAACACTGAAGCTTTCTTT.

The rearrangement links TRBV29-1 to TRBJ2-1; TRBD2 agrees at 8 bases. The germline CDR1 and CDR2 sequences are SQVTM and ANQGSEA. V shed 5 bases and J 5 bases; nucleotides not matched to a gene: 8. The CDR3 consists of 14 residues. Here the CDR3 DNA reads TGCAGCGTTACGCGCGGGGGGTCAAACAATGAGCAGTTCTTC. This gives the protein CSVTRGGSNNEQFF.

This rearrangement joins TRBV9 to TRBJ2-3; 9 bases line up with TRBD2. The germline gives CDR1 SGDLS, CDR2 YYNGEE. The trim removed 0 bases at V and 2 bases at J, leaving 4 bases unmatched. This CDR3 has 16 amino acids. CDR3 DNA: TGTGCCAGCAGCGTAGGGCGGACTAGCGTCACAGATACGCAGTATTTT. Protein sequence: CASSVGRTSVTDTQYF.

The rearrangement links TRBV28 to TRBJ1-5, with TRBD1 identical over 8 bases. CDR3 size: 16 residues. Germline V CDR1 and CDR2: MDHEN, SYDVKM. The junction had 12 bases not matched to a gene; V was cut back by 8 bases and J by 3 bases. The CDR3 coding sequence is TGTGCCAGCTCGACTCCACCGGGACAGGTCAATCAGCCCCAGCATTTT. Translating it yields CASSTPPGQVNQPQHF.

For this clone: Other DNA sequences in the same sample also yield this CDR3. V and J are TRBV7-2 and TRBJ2-7; 9 bases map to TRBD2. The V gene end was trimmed by 4 bases and the J gene end by 7 bases; junction bases not matched to a gene: 17. The CDR3 is 17 residues long. The germline V gene encodes CDR1 SGHTA and CDR2 FQGNSA. CDR3: CASSSTRGNGGRGEQYF. The CDR3 nucleotides read TGTGCCAGCAGCTCCACCCGGGGGAACGGCGGGAGGGGGGAGCAGTACTTC. Together with reference TRBV7-2 and TRBJ2-7, the CDR3 gives the full variable domain: GAGVSQSPSNKVTEKGKDVELRCDPISGHTALYWYRQSLGQGLEFLIYFQGNSAPDKSGLPSDRFSAERTGGSVSTLTIQRTQQEDSAVYLCASSSTRGNGGRGEQYFGPGTRLTVT.

The DNA for the CDR3 is TGTGCCAGCAGCCCCCGTTGGGGGGGCTTCATAGCCGACACTGAAGCTTTCTTT. This translates into CASSPRWGGFIADTEAFF. The gene calls are TRBV5-5 and TRBJ1-1; TRBD1 might be the D (6 bases). This CDR3 is 18 amino acids long. Trimming shortened V by 4 bases and J by 3 bases, and 25 bases separated the two germline ends. Germline CDR1 is SGHKS and CDR2 is YYEKEE (reference sequence).

The rearrangement links TRBV19 to TRBJ2-1; D call uncertain. The CDR3 is 12 amino acids. Germline CDR1 and CDR2: LNHDA and SQIVND (reference sequence). The germline V and J ends were trimmed by 4 bases and 3 bases, with 4 bases remaining between them. The DNA for the CDR3 is TGTGCCAGTAGTAACAACTACAATGAGCAGTTCTTC. It codes for CASSNNYNEQFF.

This clone has a handful of counts. V and J are TRBV18 and TRBJ1-5; D remains ambiguous. The V gene lost 2 bases and the J gene lost 1 base, with 9 bases spanning the gap. The CDR3 sequence is 15 residues long. Germline assignment: CDR1 KGHSH and CDR2 LQKENI. The CDR3 here is CASSPFPVSNQPQHF. The CDR3 bases are TGTGCCAGCTCACCATTCCCAGTAAGCAATCAGCCCCAGCATTTT. Together with reference TRBV18 and TRBJ1-5, the CDR3 gives the full variable domain: NAGVMQNPRHLVRRRGQEARLRCSPMKGHSHVYWYRQLPEEGLKFMVYLQKENIIDESGMPKERFSAEFPKEGPSILRIQQVVRGDSAAYFCASSPFPVSNQPQHFGDGTRLSIL.

J is TRBJ2-7 and V is TRBV6-6, with 11 bases matching TRBD2. CDR1 MNHNY and CDR2 SVGAGI come from the germline V gene (reference sequence). The junction had 9 bases not matched to a gene; V was cut back by 6 bases and J by 2 bases. This CDR3 has 16 amino acids. This CDR3 reads CASRSVAGGLTYEQYF. DNA for the CDR3: TGTGCCAGCAGGTCGGTAGCGGGAGGGCTGACCTACGAGCAGTACTTC.

The chain has TRBV6-6 and TRBJ1-6; possible D gene TRBD1, 5 bases. Germline CDR1 MNHNY, CDR2 SVGAGI (reference sequence). The length of the CDR3 is 14 residues. V lost 4 bases to trimming and J lost 9 bases, with 13 bases between them. The CDR3 is CASSSPQGGSPLHF. The CDR3 region has the DNA TGTGCCAGCAGTTCCCCCCAGGGAGGTTCACCCCTCCACTTT.